These 22 T cell receptor beta chains share one sample of origin, sequenced in a study of resident and recirculating memory T cells in vitiligo. Measured with immunoSEQ multiplex PCR; TCRdb has only the in-frame clones, and not every one. The data contain more than 70,000 clones, just over 90% of them singletons. The sequenced sample consisted of blood. All receptors come from a male donor with vitiligo.

CDR3 sequence (DNA): TGTGCCAGCAGCTCAATGGGCCCACCAGGGGGCTACACCTTC. It translates to CASSSMGPPGGYTF. V is TRBV11-2 and J is TRBJ1-2; perhaps TRBD1 as D (5 bases). The CDR3 runs to 14 residues. V was clipped by 4 bases and J by 8 bases, with 17 bases between them. The germline V gene encodes CDR1 SGHAT and CDR2 FQNNGV.

This chain uses TRBV10-3 with TRBJ1-2; possible D gene TRBD1, 6 bases. Per germline, CDR1 ENHRY and CDR2 SYGVKD. The V end lost 0 bases, the J end lost 4 bases, and 18 bases lay between the germline ends. The CDR3 sequence is 17 residues long. Here the CDR3 reads CAISESQGRGAGYGYTF. In DNA form, the CDR3 reads TGTGCCATCAGTGAGTCCCAAGGTCGGGGGGCTGGCTATGGCTACACCTTC.

V gene TRBV19 combines with J gene TRBJ1-5; D possibly corresponds to TRBD1 (6 bases). This CDR3 region has 19 residues. CDR1 is LNHDA, CDR2 SQIVND, per germline (reference sequence). V was trimmed by 3 bases and J by 1 base, leaving 22 bases between them. CDR3: CASSILRVMGTKSNQPQHF. The CDR3 DNA follows: TGTGCCAGTAGTATTTTGAGGGTGATGGGGACAAAGAGCAATCAGCCCCAGCATTTT.

The chain has TRBV7-9 and TRBJ2-6, with D tentatively TRBD1 (5 bases). The CDR3 is 19 residues long. CDR1 is SEHNR, CDR2 FQNEAQ, per germline (reference sequence). Trimming removed 7 bases at V and 2 bases at J, with 24 bases between. The CDR3 reads CASILGAERARPGANVLTF. The CDR3, as DNA: TGTGCCAGCATCCTAGGGGCCGAACGCGCCCGGCCTGGGGCCAACGTCCTGACTTTC.

The J gene is TRBJ1-4, the V gene TRBV5-6, with 10 positions matching TRBD1. V was pared by 4 bases and J by 8 bases, with 5 bases of the junction left unmatched. CDR1 SGHDT and CDR2 YYEEEE come from the germline V gene. The CDR3 runs 14 residues. This CDR3 is CASSATGGNEKLFF. CDR3 in DNA: TGTGCCAGCAGCGCGACAGGGGGCAACGAAAAACTGTTTTTT.

This chain connects TRBV18 to TRBJ2-5, with D tentatively TRBD1 (5 bases). This CDR3 has 13 residues. The V gene lost 4 bases and the J gene lost 3 bases, with 9 bases spanning the gap. Germline V gene data show CDR1 as KGHSH and CDR2 as LQKENI. CDR3 protein: CASSLQGKETQYF. As DNA, the CDR3 is TGTGCCAGCTCACTCCAGGGAAAAGAGACCCAGTACTTC.

This chain joins TRBV9 and TRBJ2-2; 7 positions agree with TRBD1. Germline V gene data show CDR1 as SGDLS and CDR2 as YYNGEE. The CDR3 runs to 14 residues. The junction had 5 bases not matched to a gene; V was cut back by 5 bases and J by 4 bases. CDR3 sequence: CASSAGGSTGELFF. The CDR3 region has the DNA TGTGCCAGCAGTGCAGGGGGTAGCACCGGGGAGCTGTTTTTT.

V and J are TRBV29-1 and TRBJ2-1; 9 bases line up with TRBD2. Trimming cost V 7 bases and J 7 bases; bases outside gene matches: 8. CDR1 SQVTM and CDR2 ANQGSEA come from the germline V gene. The CDR3 covers 13 residues. The CDR3 is CSGGSSGNNEQFF. The DNA for the CDR3 is TGCAGCGGGGGTTCTAGCGGGAATAATGAGCAGTTCTTC.

This clone was detected only once. This chain connects TRBV14 to TRBJ1-1, with D possibly matching TRBD1 (6 bases). CDR3 size: 18 residues. The germline CDR1 and CDR2 sequences are SGHDN and FVKESK. Trimming shortened V by 0 bases and J by 11 bases, and 28 bases separated the two germline ends. The CDR3: CASSQDGSLWGGLNVAFF. CDR3 nucleotide sequence: TGTGCCAGCAGCCAAGACGGTTCTTTATGGGGGGGGCTGAATGTGGCTTTCTTT.

V gene TRBV30 combines with J gene TRBJ2-7; 9 bases fit TRBD1. V was pared by 4 bases and J by 2 bases, with 12 bases of the junction left unmatched. Germline V gene lookup returns CDR1 GTSNPN and CDR2 SVGIG (reference sequence). The CDR3 contains 16 residues. The CDR3 reads CAWTPIDRGRTYEQYF. The CDR3 DNA sequence: TGTGCCTGGACCCCTATCGACAGGGGGAGGACCTACGAGCAGTACTTC.

This chain connects TRBV28 to TRBJ2-1; 7 positions agree with TRBD2. Per the germline V gene, CDR1 is MDHEN and CDR2 is SYDVKM. With 7 bases clipped from V and 7 bases from J, the junction kept 10 bases outside the gene matches. This CDR3 contains 14 residues. Here the CDR3 reads CASTTAGKRNEQFF. CDR3 nucleotide sequence: TGTGCCAGCACCACAGCGGGGAAGAGGAATGAGCAGTTCTTC. Full variable domain (rest looked up from reference TRBV28 and TRBJ2-1): DVKVTQSSRYLVKRTGEKVFLECVQDMDHENMFWYRQDPGLGLRLIYFSYDVKMKEKGDIPEGYSVSREKKERFSLILESASTNQTSMYLCASTTAGKRNEQFFGPGTRLTVL.

The chain combines TRBV7-7 with TRBJ2-1, with D possibly being TRBD2 (6 bases). The germline V gene has CDR1 SSHAT and CDR2 FNYEAQ (reference sequence). This CDR3 is 15 amino acids long. The V end was cut by 5 bases, the J end by 1 base, with 12 bases between. The CDR3 protein is CASSPGDGSYNEQFF. In DNA, the CDR3 is TGTGCCAGCAGCCCGGGGGACGGATCCTACAATGAGCAGTTCTTC. The full variable domain, completed using reference TRBV7-7 and TRBJ2-1, is GAGVSQSPRYKVTKRGQDVTLRCDPISSHATLYWYQQALGQGPEFLTYFNYEAQPDKSGLPSDRFSAERPEGSISTLTIQRTEQRDSAMYRCASSPGDGSYNEQFFGPGTRLTVL.

V gene TRBV5-1 combines with J gene TRBJ1-2, with unresolved D. V lost 0 bases and J 2 bases, leaving 17 bases between the germline ends. The CDR3 sequence is 17 residues long. The germline gives CDR1 SGHRS, CDR2 YFSETQ. CDR3 sequence: CASSLGRLGGINYGYTF. CDR3 sequence (DNA): TGCGCCAGCAGCTTGGGTCGGTTGGGAGGGATCAACTATGGCTACACCTTC.

The chain employs TRBV5-1 and TRBJ2-3; 10 bases map to TRBD2. V lost 4 bases to trimming and J lost 0 bases; unmatched junction nucleotides: 2. There are 15 residues in the CDR3. Germline V gives CDR1 SGHRS, CDR2 YFSETQ. The CDR3 region has the DNA TGCGCCAGCAGCACTAGCGGGGCTAGCACAGATACGCAGTATTTT. It translates to CASSTSGASTDTQYF. Filled out from reference TRBV5-1 and TRBJ2-3, the complete variable domain reads KAGVTQTPRYLIKTRGQQVTLSCSPISGHRSVSWYQQTPGQGLQFLFEYFSETQRNKGNFPGRFSGRQFSNSRSEMNVSTLELGDSALYLCASSTSGASTDTQYFGPGTRLTVL.

This chain joins TRBV7-6 and TRBJ2-7, with TRBD1 matching over 9 bases. The CDR3 covers 15 residues. V gave up 4 bases and J gave up 4 bases; unmatched junction bases: 8. The V gene's germline CDR1 is SGHVS and CDR2 FNYEAQ. CDR3 residues: CASSSLRDRVYEQYF. The CDR3 DNA sequence: TGTGCCAGCAGCTCCCTCCGGGACAGGGTTTACGAGCAGTACTTC. Based on the CDR3 plus reference TRBV7-6 and TRBJ2-7, the full variable domain is GAGVSQSPRYKVTKRGQDVALRCDPISGHVSLYWYRQALGQGPEFLTYFNYEAQQDKSGLPNDRFSAERPEGSISTLTIQRTEQRDSAMYRCASSSLRDRVYEQYFGPGTRLTVT.

The V and J genes are TRBV14 and TRBJ1-1; 11 nucleotides match TRBD1. Per germline, CDR1 SGHDN and CDR2 FVKESK. The CDR3 is 15 residues long. V was clipped by 4 bases and J by 7 bases; unmatched bases: 8. The CDR3 coding sequence is TGTGCCAGCAGCCGGGGACAGGGGGTGCGGGGTGAAGCTTTCTTT. Amino acid sequence: CASSRGQGVRGEAFF.

The chain employs TRBV4-1 and TRBJ2-7; TRBD2 matches at 13 bases. The CDR3 is 20 residues long. Germline V gene data show CDR1 as MGHRA and CDR2 as YSYEKL. V shed 4 bases and J 3 bases; nucleotides not matched to a gene: 18. The CDR3 spells CASSRIPGLAGKYMDYEQYF. DNA of the CDR3: TGCGCCAGCAGCCGGATACCGGGACTAGCGGGGAAATATATGGACTACGAGCAGTACTTC.

The chain combines TRBV7-9 with TRBJ2-2; 12 positions match TRBD2. The J segment lost 5 bases and the V segment lost 3 bases, leaving 7 bases of the junction unmatched. The CDR3 runs 17 residues. Germline assignment: CDR1 SEHNR and CDR2 FQNEAQ (reference sequence). The CDR3 DNA reads as TGTGCCAGCAGCTTCCCCCTAGCGGGAGGGGGAACCGGGGAGCTGTTTTTT. It specifies CASSFPLAGGGTGELFF.

This rearrangement joins TRBV7-8 to TRBJ2-7; TRBD1 aligns across 7 bases. Trimming removed 2 bases from V and 3 bases from J; junction bases left unmatched: 7. The length of the CDR3 is 15 residues. CDR1 and CDR2 (germline): SGHVS, FQNEAQ. CDR3 region: CASSLQTGTNYEQYF. DNA for the CDR3: TGTGCCAGCAGCTTACAGACAGGGACGAACTACGAGCAGTACTTC.

V is TRBV10-3 and J is TRBJ2-1; 10 bases map to TRBD2. Germline CDR1 reads ENHRY; CDR2 reads SYGVKD. V was pared by 2 bases and J by 4 bases, with 11 bases of the junction left unmatched. The CDR3 length is 18 residues. CDR3 nucleotides: TGTGCCATCAGTGAGCCGATTGCTAGCGGGAGTCTGTACAATGAGCAGTTCTTC. This translates into CAISEPIASGSLYNEQFF.

The chain links TRBV13 to TRBJ2-7; maybe TRBD1 (6 bases). V was pared by 1 base and J by 3 bases, with 7 bases between. This CDR3 is 13 amino acids long. Germline CDR1 is PRHDT and CDR2 is FYEKMQ (reference sequence). This chain's CDR3 is CASSLEQGYEQYF. In nucleotides, the CDR3 is TGTGCCAGCAGCTTAGAACAGGGCTACGAGCAGTACTTC.

This clone came up once. V is TRBV11-1 and J is TRBJ2-7; D possibly corresponds to TRBD2 (6 bases). Germline CDR1 is SGHAT and CDR2 is FQDESV (reference sequence). This CDR3 comprises 17 residues. V lost 0 bases, J lost 0 bases, and 15 bases lay in between. CDR3 coding DNA: TGTGCCAGCAGCTTAGCATGGGCTAGCGCTAGCTCCTACGAGCAGTACTTC. Protein sequence: CASSLAWASASSYEQYF.